Shown below are 2 T cell receptor beta chains from a single sample sequenced in a study of blood T cell repertoires in COVID-19. Profiling relied on immunoSEQ multiplex PCR, and the TCRdb table lists in-frame clones only, not all of them. The sample has tens of thousands of clones; approximately 71% are singletons. The sequencing input was peripheral blood. The receptors derive from a man older than 75 with acute or convalescent COVID-19.

There are a few counts of this clone. The chain recombines TRBV29-1 with TRBJ1-1; D is possibly TRBD1 (5 bases). Germline CDR1 is SQVTM and CDR2 is ANQGSEA. The ends were cut back, 7 bases at V and 2 bases at J, with 14 bases in the middle. The CDR3 contains 13 residues. The CDR3 DNA reads as TGCAGCGCCATTGGGGGGTCTAACACTGAAGCTTTCTTT. It translates to CSAIGGSNTEAFF.

The V call is TRBV12-3 or TRBV12-4, the J call TRBJ1-2; D ambiguous. The CDR3 length is 12 residues. Between the trimmed V and J ends, which lost 3 bases and 7 bases, there was a span of 9 bases. CDR3 nucleotides: TGTGCCAGCAGTTTCCAACATCTTGGCTACACCTTC. Protein sequence: CASSFQHLGYTF.